This is a list of T cell receptor beta chains from one sample in a study of blood T cell repertoires in COVID-19. Only in-frame clones appear in the TCRdb table, and some are missing; sequencing was by immunoSEQ multiplex PCR. Of more than 100,000 clones listed, around 86% were seen once; the top ten hold around 4.2%. Sequencing used peripheral blood. These receptors were collected from a man between 35 and 55 years old with acute or convalescent COVID-19. CDR3s include the opening cysteine and the closing phenylalanine or tryptophan. Fields, in order: CDR3 protein, J gene, V gene.

CASSLDNSETQYF | TRBJ2-5 | TRBV11-3
CASSLKQGVGEQYF | TRBJ2-7 | TRBV7-6
CASGYRGLNYGYTF | TRBJ1-2 | TRBV2
CASSLGGTGSYEQYF | TRBJ2-7 | TRBV5-1
CASADGTGYTDTQYF | TRBJ2-3 | TRBV18
CASSQDISRGTQYF | TRBJ2-5 | TRBV3-1/TRBV3-2
CASSLVGRETQYF | TRBJ2-5 | TRBV7-2
CASSLGTEANQPQHF | TRBJ1-5 | TRBV5-1
CASSPSGTGLGEQYF | TRBJ2-7 | TRBV18
CASSPRYGYTF | TRBJ1-2 | TRBV5-8
CASSEKTGGWQETQYF | TRBJ2-5 | TRBV10-1
CSARDMETQYF | TRBJ2-5 | TRBV20-1
CAWSGPAGTGNIWGYGYTF | TRBJ1-2 | TRBV30
CATSDLPLVAGGPAGELFF | TRBJ2-2 | TRBV24-1
CASSLEGGTGHTGELFF | TRBJ2-2 | TRBV11-2
CASSLESGANTGELFF | TRBJ2-2 | TRBV11-1
CSVRGTGYYGYTF | TRBJ1-2 | TRBV29-1
CASSPSTGGLMGQPQHF | TRBJ1-5 | TRBV18
CASSQYAPQGYGYTF | TRBJ1-2 | TRBV3-1/TRBV3-2
CASSRPGQRSPLHF | TRBJ1-6 | TRBV19
CASGLAGGITGELFF | TRBJ2-2 | TRBV5-1
CASSGGKGTEAFF | TRBJ1-1 | TRBV6-4
CASTESGGSYNEQFF | TRBJ2-1 | TRBV7-9
CAWSAGVSPLHF | TRBJ1-6 | TRBV30
CASAKTGVYIQYF | TRBJ2-4 | TRBV10-2
CASSQERGQPQHF | TRBJ1-5 | TRBV3-1/TRBV3-2
CASSSKDTQYF | TRBJ2-3 | TRBV6-5
CASSVALDTRSEETQYF | TRBJ2-5 | TRBV9
CAISGGGGYTF | TRBJ1-2 | TRBV10-3
CASSPGEGSAFF | TRBJ1-1 | TRBV18
CASSLAVENEQFF | TRBJ2-1 | TRBV6-6
CASRQTGGIGANVLTF | TRBJ2-6 | TRBV2
CASSFLADNEQFF | TRBJ2-1 | TRBV27
CASSLQGNYGYTF | TRBJ1-2 | TRBV7-2
CASSAGRGTEAFF | TRBJ1-1 | TRBV19
CASSVDRGYYSNQPQHF | TRBJ1-5 | TRBV2
CASSQVTWAGGKNEQFF | TRBJ2-1 | TRBV3-1/TRBV3-2
CASSPTGQGGNQPQHF | TRBJ1-5 | TRBV28
CASSPQNRYFSGNTIYF | TRBJ1-3 | TRBV18
CASQGVNTGELFF | TRBJ2-2 | TRBV7-9
CASSIGTGVYRQYF | TRBJ2-7 | TRBV19
CASSGGLAGTGELFF | TRBJ2-2 | TRBV5-1
CASSGRDRITDTQYF | TRBJ2-3 | TRBV9
CASSLVSTTWTQYF | TRBJ2-5 | TRBV11-2
CASSEDRGRSHEQYF | TRBJ2-7 | TRBV6-1
CASTPGTEAFF | TRBJ1-1 | TRBV6-6
CASSWKRGYNEQFF | TRBJ2-1 | TRBV2
CASSLAGQGLNGYTF | TRBJ1-2 | TRBV11-2
CASSSYRGTEAFF | TRBJ1-1 | TRBV7-3
CASRPTTGESYNEQFF | TRBJ2-1 | TRBV6-4
CASSTGGRGNTEAFF | TRBJ1-1 | TRBV6-5
CASTTEGLSLADTQYF | TRBJ2-3 | TRBV9
CATSDSGQGFWETQYF | TRBJ2-5 | TRBV24-1
CASSQVGSRDKAFF | TRBJ1-1 | TRBV4-1
CASSIKIAGAYEQYF | TRBJ2-7 | TRBV19